The clone carrying this TCR beta chain has a single count. Its target is unknown. Within the sample, other DNA sequences also encode this same CDR3. The sample is drawn from a study of shared clonotypes between healthy human individuals. The CDR3 runs to 13 residues. V was shortened by 2 bases and J by 0 bases, with 7 bases between the two germline ends. Looked up from germline, CDR1 is GTSNPN and CDR2 is SVGIG (reference sequence). Repertoires were generated with immunoSEQ multiplex PCR, while TCRdb's copy carries only in-frame clones and drops some. The data show 2.3 million or so clones, with over 85% seen just once and about 0.39% held by the top ten. Study-wide results and caveats: Approximately 5% was the fraction of naive CD4 clonotypes found shared across a few donors. Researchers found naive subsets generally carried larger estimated richness than memory subsets. The generation probabilities recorded for non-shared clonotypes fell below those of clonotypes shared by all four donors.

Specimen: naive CD4+ T cells from PBMCs. Regarding subset: CD45RA+ positively selected. The V and J genes are TRBV30 and TRBJ1-1, with D tentatively TRBD1 (5 bases). This TCR was recovered from a man between 18 and 35 years old in good health. Some clones in this sample may be carry-over from other donors' samples. CDR3 sequence (DNA): TGTGCCTGGAGTCGGGGGATGAACACTGAAGCTTTCTTT. Residues: CAWSRGMNTEAFF.